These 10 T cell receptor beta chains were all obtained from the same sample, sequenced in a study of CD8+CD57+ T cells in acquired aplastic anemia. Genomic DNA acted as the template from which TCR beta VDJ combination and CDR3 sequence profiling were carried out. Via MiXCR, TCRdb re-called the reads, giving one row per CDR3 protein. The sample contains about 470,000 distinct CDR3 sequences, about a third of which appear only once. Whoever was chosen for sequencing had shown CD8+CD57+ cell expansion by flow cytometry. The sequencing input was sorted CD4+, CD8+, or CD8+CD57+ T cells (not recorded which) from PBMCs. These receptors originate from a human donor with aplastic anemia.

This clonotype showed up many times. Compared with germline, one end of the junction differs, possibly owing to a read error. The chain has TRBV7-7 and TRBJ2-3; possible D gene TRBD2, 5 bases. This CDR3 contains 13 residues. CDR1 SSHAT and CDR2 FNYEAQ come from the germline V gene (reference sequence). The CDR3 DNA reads TGTGCTAGCAGCTTAGGGAGATCGGATACGCAGTATTTT. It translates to CASSLGRSDTQYF.

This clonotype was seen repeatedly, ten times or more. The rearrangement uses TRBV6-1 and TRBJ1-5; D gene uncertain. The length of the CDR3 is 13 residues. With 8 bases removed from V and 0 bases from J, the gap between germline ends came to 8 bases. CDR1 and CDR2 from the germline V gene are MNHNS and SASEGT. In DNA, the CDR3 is TGTGCCAGCCACACTTATAGCAATCAGCCCCAGCATTTT. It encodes CASHTYSNQPQHF.

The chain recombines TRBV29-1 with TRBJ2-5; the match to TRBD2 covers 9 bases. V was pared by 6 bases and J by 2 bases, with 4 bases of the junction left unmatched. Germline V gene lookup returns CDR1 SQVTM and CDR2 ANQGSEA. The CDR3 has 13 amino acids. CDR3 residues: CSVGLAGQETQYF. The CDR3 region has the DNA TGCAGCGTGGGGCTAGCGGGGCAAGAGACCCAGTACTTC.

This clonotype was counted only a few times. CDR3 coding DNA: TGTGCCAGCAGGCAGAGAATGAACACTGAAGCTTTCTTT. Protein product: CASRQRMNTEAFF. The chain links TRBV6-1 to TRBJ1-1; D is undetermined. The CDR3 is 13 residues long. V was cut by 6 bases and J by 0 bases, with 8 bases left in between. The germline V gene has CDR1 MNHNS and CDR2 SASEGT.

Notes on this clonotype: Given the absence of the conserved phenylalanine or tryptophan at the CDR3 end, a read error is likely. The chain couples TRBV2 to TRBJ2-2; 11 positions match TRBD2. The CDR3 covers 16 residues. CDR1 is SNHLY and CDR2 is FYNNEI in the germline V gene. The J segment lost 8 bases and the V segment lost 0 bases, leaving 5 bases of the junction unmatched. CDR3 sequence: CASSEARLAGIGELFL. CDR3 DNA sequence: TGTGCCAGCAGTGAAGCCCGACTAGCGGGAATTGGGGAGCTGTTTCTT.

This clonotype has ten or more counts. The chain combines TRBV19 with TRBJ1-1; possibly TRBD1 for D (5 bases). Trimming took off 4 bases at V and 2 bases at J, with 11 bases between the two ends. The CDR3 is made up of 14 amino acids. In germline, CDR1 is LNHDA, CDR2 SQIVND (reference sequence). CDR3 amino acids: CASSNGDRNTEAFF. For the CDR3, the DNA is TGTGCCAGTAGTAACGGGGACCGCAACACTGAAGCTTTCTTT.

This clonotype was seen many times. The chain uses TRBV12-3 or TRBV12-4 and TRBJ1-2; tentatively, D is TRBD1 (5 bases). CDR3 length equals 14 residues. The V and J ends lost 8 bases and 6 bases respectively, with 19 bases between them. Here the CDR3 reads CASGAPAGIHGYTF. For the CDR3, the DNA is TGTGCCAGCGGGGCCCCCGCCGGGATCCATGGCTACACCTTC.

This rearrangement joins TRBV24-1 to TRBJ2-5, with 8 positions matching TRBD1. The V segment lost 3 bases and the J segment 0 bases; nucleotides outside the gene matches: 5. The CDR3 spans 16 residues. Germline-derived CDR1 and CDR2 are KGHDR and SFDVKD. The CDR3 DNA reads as TGTGCCACCAGTGATCCCGCGGGACAGGACCAAGAGACCCAGTACTTC. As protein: CATSDPAGQDQETQYF.

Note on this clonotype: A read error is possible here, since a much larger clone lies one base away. Here the CDR3 reads CSALTGRADTVYF. In DNA form, the CDR3 reads TGCAGTGCCTTGACAGGGAGGGCGGACACCGTATATTTT. The chain joins TRBV20-1 to TRBJ1-3; TRBD1 agrees at 7 bases. Germline V gene lookup returns CDR1 DFQATT and CDR2 SNEGSKA (reference sequence). The CDR3 has 13 residues.

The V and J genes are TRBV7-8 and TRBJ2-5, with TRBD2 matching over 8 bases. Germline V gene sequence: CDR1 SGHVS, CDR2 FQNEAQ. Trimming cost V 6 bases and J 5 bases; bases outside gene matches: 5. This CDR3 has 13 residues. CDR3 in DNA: TGTGCCAGCAGAAATAGCGGGGTTGAGACCCAGTACTTC. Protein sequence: CASRNSGVETQYF.